Following are 24 T cell receptor beta chains from one sample sequenced in a study of early T cells in non-severe SARS-CoV-2 infection. TCRdb used MiXCR to reprocess the 5' RACE reads, holding one entry per CDR3 protein. The sample yields roughly 48,000 distinct CDR3 sequences, over 5% seen once. Sequences were obtained from whole blood. These TCRs come from an adult who was a healthcare worker with PCR-confirmed SARS-CoV-2 infection or an uninfected control (not recorded which).

The rearrangement joins TRBV9 to TRBJ2-3, with 14 bases matching TRBD2. V was pared by 4 bases and J by 5 bases, with 6 bases of the junction left unmatched. There are 16 residues in the CDR3. The germline CDR1 and CDR2 sequences are SGDLS and YYNGEE. CDR3 bases: TGTGCCAGCAGCTCGGGACTAGCGGGGGTCCAAGATACGCAGTATTTT. This sequence encodes CASSSGLAGVQDTQYF.

This clonotype was counted at least ten times. The J gene is TRBJ1-1, the V gene TRBV7-9; D is possibly TRBD1 (6 bases). Germline V gene lookup returns CDR1 SEHNR and CDR2 FQNEAQ (reference sequence). The CDR3 has 14 residues. With 1 base removed from V and 4 bases from J, the gap between germline ends came to 10 bases. In DNA, the CDR3 is TGTGCCAGCAGCTTAGGGAGGGGGGTCACTGAAGCTTTCTTT. Its translation: CASSLGRGVTEAFF.

The table lists this clonotype with a few counts. The rearrangement joins TRBV29-1 to TRBJ2-7; D is possibly TRBD1 (6 bases). This CDR3 comprises 14 residues. Germline V lookup: CDR1 SQVTM, CDR2 ANQGSEA. Deletions cut 3 bases from V and 0 bases from J, with 12 bases between. The CDR3 region is CSVEDRDNSYEQYF. The CDR3 region has the DNA TGCAGCGTTGAGGATCGGGACAACTCCTACGAGCAGTACTTC.

This clonotype turned up a few times. The rearrangement joins TRBV7-9 to TRBJ2-1, with a tentative D call TRBD2 (5 bases). The CDR3 consists of 15 residues. CDR1 and CDR2 from the germline V gene are SEHNR and FQNEAQ (reference sequence). The ends were cut back, 0 bases at V and 7 bases at J, with 13 bases in the middle. The CDR3 nucleotides are TGTGCCAGCAGCTTAGCGTTGGGGTGGAGGAATGAGCAGTTCTTC. It yields the protein CASSLALGWRNEQFF.

This clonotype came up many times. The CDR3 loop reads CASSLAGDTEAFF. In DNA form, the CDR3 reads TGTGCCAGCAGTTTAGCCGGAGACACTGAAGCTTTCTTT. V is TRBV12-3 or TRBV12-4 and J is TRBJ1-1; D gene ambiguous. The CDR3 runs to 13 residues. V was clipped by 0 bases and J by 3 bases, with 5 bases between them.

The chain is built from TRBV4-1 and TRBJ2-1, with D possibly being TRBD2 (5 bases). This CDR3 contains 18 residues. Germline lookup yields CDR1 MGHRA and CDR2 YSYEKL. With 0 bases removed from V and 3 bases from J, the gap between germline ends came to 18 bases. This CDR3 reads CASSQEDSRSGFYNEQFF. The CDR3 bases are TGCGCCAGCAGCCAAGAAGACTCTCGGAGCGGATTCTACAATGAGCAGTTCTTC.

This clonotype turned up a few times. The gene calls are TRBV5-6 and TRBJ1-6, with D perhaps TRBD1 (6 bases). Germline values: CDR1 SGHDT, CDR2 YYEEEE. Between the trimmed V and J ends, which lost 4 bases and 7 bases, there was a span of 15 bases. The CDR3 contains 15 residues. The CDR3 DNA follows: TGTGCCAGCAGCAGGTACAGGGTACTCAATTCACCCCTCCACTTT. This codes for CASSRYRVLNSPLHF.

This clonotype was counted many times. The V call is TRBV5-1, the J call TRBJ2-7; either TRBD1 or TRBD2 may supply D (5 bases each). V gave up 2 bases and J gave up 5 bases, with 14 bases separating them. This CDR3 comprises 14 residues. Germline CDR1 is SGHRS and CDR2 is YFSETQ. This chain's CDR3 is CASSLGQGEDEQYF. DNA for the CDR3: TGCGCCAGCAGCTTAGGCCAGGGAGAGGACGAGCAGTACTTC.

This clonotype was seen many times. The CDR3 reads CASSLERLSGPYNEQFF. CDR3 coding DNA: TGTGCCAGCAGCTTAGAGCGACTAAGCGGGCCTTACAATGAGCAGTTCTTC. V usage is TRBV11-2 and J usage is TRBJ2-1; a possible D gene is TRBD2 (6 bases). The CDR3 contains 17 residues. Trimming pared 0 bases from V and 4 bases from J, leaving 16 bases between. Germline CDR1 and CDR2: SGHAT and FQNNGV.

This clonotype was detected once. V usage is TRBV29-1 and J usage is TRBJ2-5; D not resolved. Germline V lookup: CDR1 SQVTM, CDR2 ANQGSEA. V lost 4 bases, J lost 0 bases, and 12 bases lay in between. This CDR3 spans 14 amino acids. The CDR3 region is CSVVVPDYQETQYF. The DNA of the CDR3 is TGCAGCGTTGTGGTGCCCGATTACCAAGAGACCCAGTACTTC.

The chain uses TRBV20-1 and TRBJ2-7; D gene ambiguous. The CDR3 totals 13 residues. Trimming removed 1 base at V and 2 bases at J, with 9 bases between. Germline V CDR1 and CDR2: DFQATT, SNEGSKA (reference sequence). CDR3 sequence (DNA): TGCAGTGCTAGAGCACGGTCTCCCTACGAGCAGTACTTC. It translates to CSARARSPYEQYF.

This clonotype was counted ten times or more. The chain couples TRBV20-1 to TRBJ2-1; 8 bases align to TRBD1. CDR1 and CDR2 from the germline V gene are DFQATT and SNEGSKA (reference sequence). CDR3 size: 14 residues. The V segment lost 2 bases and the J segment 6 bases; nucleotides outside the gene matches: 6. The CDR3 DNA sequence: TGCAGTGCTAGACCCGGACAGGGATCCAATGAGCAGTTCTTC. Translated, it gives CSARPGQGSNEQFF.

Details on this clonotype: A much larger clone lies a single base off, so this may be a read error. This rearrangement joins TRBV10-1 to TRBJ2-7, with 13 bases matching TRBD2. The J call may be incorrect, as the DNA end agrees better with TRBJ2-1. Germline CDR1 WNHNN, CDR2 SYGVQD (reference sequence). The CDR3 runs 15 residues. The CDR3 sequence: CASSPGTSGNYEQFF. In DNA, the CDR3 is TGCGCCAGCAGCCCGGGGACTAGCGGGAACTACGAGCAGTTCTTC.

This clonotype came up many times. The chain recombines TRBV27 with TRBJ2-7; tentatively, D is TRBD2 (6 bases). The CDR3 runs to 13 residues. Germline CDR1 and CDR2: MNHEY and SMNVEV (reference sequence). V shed 7 bases and J shed 2 bases, with 12 bases lying between them. The DNA for the CDR3 is TGTGCCAGCATGAGGGACTTCCCCTACGAGCAGTACTTC. It encodes CASMRDFPYEQYF.

This clonotype was detected many times. The V call is TRBV6-6, the J call TRBJ2-7; D may match TRBD1 or TRBD2 (6 bases each). Germline V lookup: CDR1 MNHNY, CDR2 SVGAGI (reference sequence). Trimming left V 7 bases short and J 12 bases short, with 19 bases between. The CDR3 runs 12 residues. CDR3 in amino acids: CASNKRGGTPYF. CDR3 sequence (DNA): TGTGCCAGCAACAAACGAGGGGGGACTCCGTACTTC.

The rearrangement joins TRBV9 to TRBJ2-2; 9 bases agree with TRBD2. V gave up 7 bases and J gave up 5 bases; unmatched junction bases: 6. The germline CDR1 and CDR2 sequences are SGDLS and YYNGEE. This CDR3 is 14 amino acids long. CDR3 region: CASGTGLATGELFF. The CDR3 DNA reads as TGTGCCAGCGGAACGGGACTAGCTACCGGGGAGCTGTTTTTT. The whole variable domain, filled in from reference TRBV9 and TRBJ2-2, reads DSGVTQTPKHLITATGQRVTLRCSPRSGDLSVYWYQQSLDQGLQFLIQYYNGEERAKGNILERFSAQQFPDLHSELNLSSLELGDSALYFCASGTGLATGELFFGEGSRLTVL.

This clonotype occurred a few times. The J gene is TRBJ1-1, the V gene TRBV14; TRBD1 is a possible D gene (6 bases). The V end was cut by 2 bases, the J end by 0 bases, with 13 bases between. Germline CDR1 and CDR2: SGHDN and FVKESK. The CDR3 is 16 amino acids. The CDR3 DNA is TGTGCCAGCAGCCAATTCCTCAGGGGCATGAACACTGAAGCTTTCTTT. Translated, it gives CASSQFLRGMNTEAFF.

V and J are TRBV6-2 or TRBV6-3 and TRBJ2-1; D assignment may be TRBD1 or TRBD2 (7 bases each). V lost 6 bases to trimming and J lost 3 bases, with 15 bases between them. In germline, CDR1 is MNHEY, CDR2 SVGEGT. This CDR3 region has 15 residues. CDR3 sequence: CASSPRGGGYNEQFF. The CDR3 region has the DNA TGTGCCAGCAGCCCCAGGGGGGGTGGCTACAATGAGCAGTTCTTC.

In this sample, this clonotype turned up many times. V and J are TRBV7-2 and TRBJ2-5; D is possibly TRBD1 (5 bases). This CDR3 spans 16 amino acids. V was shortened by 0 bases and J by 2 bases, with 13 bases between the two germline ends. CDR1 is SGHTA and CDR2 is FQGNSA in the germline V gene. CDR3 coding DNA: TGTGCCAGCAGCTTAGCAGCTCAGGGTGTGCAAGAGACCCAGTACTTC. It translates to CASSLAAQGVQETQYF.

This clonotype was seen more than once but under ten times. V is TRBV7-7 and J is TRBJ2-7; 8 bases fit TRBD1. This CDR3 has 15 amino acids. The V gene's germline CDR1 is SSHAT and CDR2 FNYEAQ (reference sequence). DNA of the CDR3: TGTGCTAGCTCTAGGGGCAGGGGGCTCTCCTACGAGCAGTACTTC. Protein sequence: CASSRGRGLSYEQYF.

A word on this clonotype: Possible read error: a much larger clone is one base away. The V gene is TRBV7-2, the J gene TRBJ2-5, with 9 bases matching TRBD1. From germline, CDR1 is SGHTA and CDR2 FQGNSA. The CDR3 is 15 amino acids. V shed 5 bases and J 5 bases; nucleotides not matched to a gene: 9. The CDR3 bases are TGTGCCAGCAGCCCAGGGACAGGGCGTGCGGAGACCCAGTACTTC. It is translated as CASSPGTGRAETQYF.

This clonotype has a handful of counts. The V gene is TRBV20-1, the J gene TRBJ1-1, with unresolved D. The CDR3 length is 13 residues. Germline-derived CDR1 and CDR2 are DFQATT and SNEGSKA (reference sequence). The ends were cut back, 0 bases at V and 7 bases at J, with 12 bases in the middle. The CDR3 sequence is CSARDQLRGEAFF. The CDR3 region has the DNA TGCAGTGCTAGAGACCAGCTCCGCGGTGAAGCTTTCTTT.

Comment on this clonotype: The junction differs from germline at one of its ends, possibly a read error. The chain uses TRBV7-6 and TRBJ1-2; D is ambiguous. This CDR3 is built from 14 residues. Germline CDR1 reads SGHVS; CDR2 reads FNYEAQ. As DNA, the CDR3 is TGTGTCAGCAGCTTAGAATCGGGCTCTTATGGCTACACCTTC. Encoded protein: CVSSLESGSYGYTF.

At least ten counts were recorded for this clonotype. This chain connects TRBV5-5 to TRBJ2-7, with 9 positions matching TRBD1. The CDR3 covers 13 residues. The ends lost 3 bases at V and 7 bases at J; junction bases unmatched: 5. Germline V lookup: CDR1 SGHKS, CDR2 YYEKEE (reference sequence). In DNA, the CDR3 is TGTGCCAGCAGCTGGGGGGACAGGGAGGAGCAGTACTTC. Translated, it gives CASSWGDREEQYF.